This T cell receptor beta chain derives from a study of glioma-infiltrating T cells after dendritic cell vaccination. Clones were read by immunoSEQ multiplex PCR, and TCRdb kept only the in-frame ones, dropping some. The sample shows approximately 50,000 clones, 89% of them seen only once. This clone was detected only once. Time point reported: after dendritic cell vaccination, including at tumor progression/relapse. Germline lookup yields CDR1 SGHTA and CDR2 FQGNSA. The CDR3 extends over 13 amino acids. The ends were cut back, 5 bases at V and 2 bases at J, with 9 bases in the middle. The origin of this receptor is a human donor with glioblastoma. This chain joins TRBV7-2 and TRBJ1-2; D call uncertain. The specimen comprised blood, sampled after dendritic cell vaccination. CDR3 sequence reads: CASSQQNNYGYTF. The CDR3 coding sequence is TGTGCCAGCAGCCAACAGAACAACTATGGCTACACCTTC. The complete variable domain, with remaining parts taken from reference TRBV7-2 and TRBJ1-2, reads GAGVSQSPSNKVTEKGKDVELRCDPISGHTALYWYRQSLGQGLEFLIYFQGNSAPDKSGLPSDRFSAERTGGSVSTLTIQRTQQEDSAVYLCASSQQNNYGYTFGSGTRLTVV.